Below are 20 T cell receptor beta chains sequenced from a single sample in a study of T-cell reconstitution after alpha-beta-depleted transplantation in children. As it was prepared, the TCRbeta library received unique molecular identifiers. TCRdb itself ran the PCR reads through MiXCR, one entry per CDR3 protein. The data contain more than 90,000 distinct CDR3 sequences, 10% of them singletons. The sample was PBMCs, taken before TCRalphabeta/CD19-depleted stem cell transplant. The receptors were sampled from a boy younger than 10 with acute lymphoblastic leukemia, due to receive a stem cell transplant.

The gene calls are TRBV29-1 and TRBJ2-3; the D is unclear. The length of the CDR3 is 15 residues. Germline CDR1 SQVTM, CDR2 ANQGSEA. The V end lost 3 bases, the J end lost 6 bases, and 19 bases lay between the germline ends. The CDR3, as DNA: TGCAGCGTTGATAAGGAACACGCTCCACTCGATACGCAGTATTTT. Protein: CSVDKEHAPLDTQYF.

This clonotype showed up many times. V is TRBV19 and J is TRBJ2-7, with D maybe TRBD1 (5 bases). Germline V gene data show CDR1 as LNHDA and CDR2 as SQIVND (reference sequence). V was trimmed by 1 base and J by 6 bases, leaving 16 bases between them. The CDR3 totals 15 residues. For the CDR3, the DNA is TGTGCCAGTAGTATAGGAACAGGTCGTCGTGGCGAGCAGTACTTC. As protein: CASSIGTGRRGEQYF.

The rearrangement joins TRBV20-1 to TRBJ2-3; unclear D gene. The V gene lost 4 bases and the J gene lost 0 bases, with 8 bases spanning the gap. The CDR3 runs to 13 residues. Germline values: CDR1 DFQATT, CDR2 SNEGSKA (reference sequence). The CDR3 coding sequence is TGCAGTGCTAATGGGATGAGCACAGATACGCAGTATTTT. Amino acids: CSANGMSTDTQYF.

The chain recombines TRBV12-3 or TRBV12-4 with TRBJ2-1; 13 nucleotides align to TRBD2. Losses at the gene ends were 2 bases for V and 16 bases for J; bases not matched to a gene: 17. The CDR3 has 17 amino acids. The CDR3: CASSLPRRLAGGPSEFF. CDR3 DNA: TGTGCCAGCAGTTTACCTAGAAGACTAGCGGGAGGTCCCTCGGAATTCTTC.

V is TRBV24-1 and J is TRBJ1-2, with D uncertain. Germline CDR1 reads KGHDR; CDR2 reads SFDVKD. The CDR3 loop spans 14 amino acids. V was cut by 0 bases and J by 4 bases, with 8 bases left in between. The CDR3 sequence is CATSDLAVFYGYTF. The CDR3 DNA reads TGTGCCACCAGTGATTTGGCCGTGTTCTATGGCTACACCTTC.

This rearrangement joins TRBV3-1 to TRBJ2-4, with D possibly matching TRBD2 (5 bases). The CDR3 has 14 residues. Germline CDR1 reads LGHDT; CDR2 reads YNNKEL (reference sequence). The V end was cut by 5 bases, the J end by 8 bases, with 16 bases between. The CDR3 here is CASSSLGNIDIQYF. The CDR3 nucleotides are TGTGCCAGCAGCTCCCTCGGGAACATTGACATTCAGTACTTC.

This clonotype showed up just a few times. The rearrangement joins TRBV7-9 to TRBJ2-1; D remains unclear. V was clipped by 2 bases and J by 16 bases, with 3 bases between them. The CDR3 is 8 amino acids. CDR1 and CDR2 (germline): SEHNR, FQNEAQ (reference sequence). The CDR3 region is CASSLPFF. The DNA for the CDR3 is TGTGCCAGCAGCTTACCTTTCTTC.

As for this clonotype: One end of the junction is discordant with germline, which a read error may explain. The chain combines TRBV5-1 with TRBJ1-1, with D possibly being TRBD1 (6 bases). The CDR3 spans 14 residues. Germline CDR1 reads SGHRS; CDR2 reads YFSETQ. CDR3 loop: CATSLGRGDTEAFF. CDR3 sequence (DNA): TGCGCCACCAGCCTGGGAAGGGGGGACACTGAAGCTTTCTTT.

This clonotype was detected many times. The V gene is TRBV5-1, the J gene TRBJ2-1, with 7 bases fitting TRBD1. Germline CDR1 SGHRS, CDR2 YFSETQ. J gave up 6 bases and V 3 bases, and 3 bases lay outside the gene matches. The CDR3 runs 13 residues. The CDR3 region is CASSYYRGNEQFF. CDR3 nucleotide sequence: TGCGCCAGCAGCTATTACAGGGGCAATGAGCAGTTCTTC.

The chain employs TRBV10-2 and TRBJ2-7, with TRBD1 as a possible D gene (5 bases). Looked up from germline, CDR1 is WSHSY and CDR2 is SAAADI. The CDR3 runs 15 residues. Trimming stripped 3 bases from V and 0 bases from J, with 12 bases between. CDR3 residues: CASSDRRVPSYEQYF. The DNA for the CDR3 is TGCGCCAGCAGTGATCGCAGGGTGCCCTCCTACGAGCAGTACTTC.

This clonotype occurred a few times. The chain has TRBV27 and TRBJ2-3; possibly TRBD1 or TRBD2 for D (5 bases each). CDR1 is MNHEY and CDR2 is SMNVEV in the germline V gene (reference sequence). Trimming took 6 bases from V and 3 from J, leaving 16 bases between them. CDR3 size: 15 residues. The CDR3 bases are TGTGCCAGCAGGGCTTGGGGGAGCTCGACAGATACGCAGTATTTT. This codes for CASRAWGSSTDTQYF.

The chain combines TRBV7-2 with TRBJ2-5; D not certain. Trimming took 1 base from V and 6 from J, leaving 3 bases between them. The CDR3 length is 11 residues. Germline assignment: CDR1 SGHTA and CDR2 FQGNSA. Here the CDR3 reads CASSLVQTQYF. As DNA, the CDR3 is TGTGCCAGCAGCTTAGTCCAGACCCAGTACTTC.

This clonotype has more than one count but fewer than ten. The chain is built from TRBV11-2 and TRBJ2-1; possible D gene TRBD1, 6 bases. The CDR3 loop spans 15 amino acids. Trimming stripped 2 bases from V and 2 bases from J, with 10 bases between. The germline CDR1 and CDR2 sequences are SGHAT and FQNNGV. The chain's CDR3 is CASSLRGITYNEQFF. Written as DNA, the CDR3 is TGTGCCAGCAGCTTAAGGGGGATTACCTACAATGAGCAGTTCTTC.

This clonotype was counted ten times or more. The chain employs TRBV25-1 and TRBJ2-1; 11 bases fit TRBD2. The germline CDR1 and CDR2 sequences are MGHDK and SYGVNS. The CDR3 totals 16 residues. V dropped 2 bases and J dropped 5; count of bases not matched to a gene: 5. CDR3 region: CASSEGTSGNNNEQFF. The CDR3 coding sequence is TGTGCCAGCAGTGAAGGGACTAGCGGAAATAACAATGAGCAGTTCTTC.

About this clonotype itself: A much bigger clone sits one base away, suggesting this may be a read error. The J gene is TRBJ2-2, the V gene TRBV12-3 or TRBV12-4; D may correspond to TRBD1 or TRBD2 (5 bases each). The germline V and J ends were trimmed by 11 bases and 2 bases, with 15 bases remaining between them. This CDR3 spans 14 amino acids. CDR3 loop: CASRWRTNTGELFF. The CDR3 nucleotides are TGTGCCTCCCGGTGGAGGACAAACACCGGGGAGCTGTTTTTT.

This clonotype was observed at least ten times. This chain connects TRBV12-3 or TRBV12-4 to TRBJ1-1; D is uncertain. The CDR3 runs 11 residues. Trimming left V 5 bases short and J 1 base short, with 2 bases between. Here the CDR3 DNA reads TGTGCCAGCAGTCCGAACACTGAAGCTTTCTTT. Translating it yields CASSPNTEAFF.

The genes are TRBV4-1 and TRBJ1-1; 8 nucleotides agree with TRBD1. Trimming cost V 4 bases and J 0 bases; bases outside gene matches: 7. This CDR3 has 16 amino acids. Germline lookup yields CDR1 MGHRA and CDR2 YSYEKL. The DNA for the CDR3 is TGCGCCAGCAGCCCGAGGACAGGGCAAATGAACACTGAAGCTTTCTTT. Its protein is CASSPRTGQMNTEAFF.

The chain recombines TRBV7-2 with TRBJ2-1; the match to TRBD2 covers 10 bases. CDR3 size: 15 residues. V lost 2 bases and J lost 9; bases outside the gene matches: 7. Germline assignment: CDR1 SGHTA and CDR2 FQGNSA. CDR3 coding DNA: TGTGCCAGCAGCTTAATGAGCGGGAGGGCCGGTGAGCAGTTCTTC. Translation: CASSLMSGRAGEQFF.

This clonotype was recorded only once. The genes are TRBV4-2 and TRBJ2-5; a weak D match, TRBD2 (6 bases). This CDR3 contains 15 residues. CDR1 and CDR2 from the germline V gene are LGHNA and YNFKEQ. Trimming pared 4 bases from V and 4 bases from J, leaving 16 bases between. Here the CDR3 reads CASSLRVAATETQYF. CDR3 coding DNA: TGTGCCAGCAGCCTCCGAGTAGCGGCTACAGAGACCCAGTACTTC.

This clonotype was seen a few times. The chain has TRBV11-2 and TRBJ1-2; D call uncertain. CDR3 length: 13 amino acids. V lost 0 bases and J lost 7, with 9 bases in between. Germline CDR1 SGHAT, CDR2 FQNNGV. Here the CDR3 reads CASSLDYSSGYTF. CDR3 in DNA: TGTGCCAGCAGCTTAGATTATAGTTCTGGCTACACCTTC.